The sequence of this T cell receptor (beta chain) was determined in a study of T cells in Graves' hyperthyroidism and ophthalmopathy. The sample holds a few counts of this clonotype. The germline CDR1 and CDR2 sequences are SGHAT and FQNNGV. The CDR3 is made up of 9 amino acids. Trimming left V 9 bases short and J 4 bases short, with 3 bases between. TCR beta CDR3 sequences were amplified from RNA transcripts. Carried out on the TCR CDR3, a first-round RT-PCR used the HTBI primer set. TCRdb processed the multiplex PCR reads anew with MiXCR; each CDR3 protein has one entry. The sample lists 650,000 to 750,000 distinct CDR3 sequences, about 14% occurring once.

This TCR derives from a woman between 18 and 29 years old with Graves' hyperthyroidism. The sequenced sample consisted of blood. The chain uses TRBV11-2 and TRBJ1-1, with unresolved D. In DNA, the CDR3 is TGTGCCAGGGGCACTGAAGCTTTCTTT. Translating it yields CARGTEAFF. The full variable domain, its missing parts supplied by reference TRBV11-2 and TRBJ1-1, is EAGVAQSPRYKIIEKRQSVAFWCNPISGHATLYWYQQILGQGPKLLIQFQNNGVVDDSQLPKDRFSAERLKGVDSTLKIQPAKLEDSAVYLCARGTEAFFGQGTRLTVV.